This TCR beta chain is from a study of T-cell memory formation after mild COVID-19. This clonotype was picked up a small number of times. Its antigen remains unidentified. Points from the study as a whole: Second-wave clones peaking on day 37 lacked confirmed SARS-CoV-2 specificity. CD4+ contracting clones were found mainly in CM and EM, and CD8+ ones in EMRA.

The germline V gene has CDR1 SEHNR and CDR2 FQNEAQ (reference sequence). The CDR3 contains 14 residues. The V and J ends lost 1 base and 0 bases respectively, with 6 bases between them. TCRdb re-called the 5' RACE reads with MiXCR, one entry per CDR3 protein. The table has 150,000 to 200,000 distinct CDR3 sequences, about 9.9% seen once. The clonotype was recovered from a man between 18 and 35 years old who had mild COVID-19 (a few samples of this study predate the infection). Cell type and time point are not known. Sequences were obtained from PBMCs or a T cell subset sorted from them (not recorded which). The V and J genes are TRBV7-9 and TRBJ1-1, with D unresolved. The CDR3 is CASSLEPLNTEAFF. In DNA form, the CDR3 reads TGTGCCAGCAGCTTAGAACCGTTGAACACTGAAGCTTTCTTT.